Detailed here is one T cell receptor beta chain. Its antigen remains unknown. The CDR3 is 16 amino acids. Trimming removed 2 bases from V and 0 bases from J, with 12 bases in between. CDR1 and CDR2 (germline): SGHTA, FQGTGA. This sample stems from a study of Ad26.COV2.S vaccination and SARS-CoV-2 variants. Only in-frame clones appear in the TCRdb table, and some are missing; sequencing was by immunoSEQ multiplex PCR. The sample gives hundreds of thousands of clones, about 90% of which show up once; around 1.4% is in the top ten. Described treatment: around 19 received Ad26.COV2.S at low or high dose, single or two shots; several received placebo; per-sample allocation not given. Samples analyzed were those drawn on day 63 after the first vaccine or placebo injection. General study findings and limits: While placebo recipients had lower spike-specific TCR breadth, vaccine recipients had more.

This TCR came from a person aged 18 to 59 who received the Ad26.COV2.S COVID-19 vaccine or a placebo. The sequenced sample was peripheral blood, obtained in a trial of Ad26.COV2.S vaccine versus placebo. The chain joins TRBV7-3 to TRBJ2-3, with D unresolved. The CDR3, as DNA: TGTGCCAGCAGCTTACAATCGACACCTAGCACAGATACGCAGTATTTT. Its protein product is CASSLQSTPSTDTQYF.